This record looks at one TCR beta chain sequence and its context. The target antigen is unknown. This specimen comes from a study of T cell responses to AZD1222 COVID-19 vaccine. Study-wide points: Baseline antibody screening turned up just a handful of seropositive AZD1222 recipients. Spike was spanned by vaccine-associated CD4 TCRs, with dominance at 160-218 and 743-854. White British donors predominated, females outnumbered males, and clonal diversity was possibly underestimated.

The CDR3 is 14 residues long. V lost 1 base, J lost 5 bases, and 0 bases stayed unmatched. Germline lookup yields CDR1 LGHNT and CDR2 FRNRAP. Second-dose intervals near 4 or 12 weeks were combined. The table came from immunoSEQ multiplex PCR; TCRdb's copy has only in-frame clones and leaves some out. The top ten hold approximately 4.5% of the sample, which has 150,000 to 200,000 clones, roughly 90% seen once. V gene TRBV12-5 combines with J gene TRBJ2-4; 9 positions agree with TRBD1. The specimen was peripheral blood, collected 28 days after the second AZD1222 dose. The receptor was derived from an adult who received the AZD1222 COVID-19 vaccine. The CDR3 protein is CASGLGTGENIQYF. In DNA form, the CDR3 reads TGTGCTAGTGGTTTGGGGACAGGGGAAAACATTCAGTACTTC.